This T cell receptor beta chain emerged from a study of T cells after yellow fever vaccination. Study findings and constraints: Highly abundant clonotypes carried over from the bulk population could end up in FACS-sorted repertoires as contaminants. Post-booster samples contained most primary-vaccination clones (around 95% CD4, approximately 88% CD8). Overall, a small share of clonotypes was seen in both CD4 and CD8 compartments.

As TCR cDNA was made by 5'RACE template switching, a universal primer site and UMIs were added. A single record per CDR3 protein comes from TCRdb applying MiXCR to the 5' RACE reads. The top ten clones hold more than 2% of a sample with 150,000 to 200,000 distinct CDR3 sequences, 5.5% to 7.5% of them seen once. In the case of this clonotype: No antigen is known for it.

This CDR3 has 14 residues. CDR1 is MNHEY and CDR2 is SVGAGI in the germline V gene. The V end lost 8 bases, the J end lost 4 bases, and 14 bases lay between the germline ends. The sequence was collected from a young man who received the YFV17D yellow fever vaccine. The starting material was CD4+ T cells sorted from PBMCs, obtained around 5 days after the first yellow fever vaccination. This chain connects TRBV6-5 to TRBJ1-4; D not certain. The CDR3 coding sequence is TGTGCCAGCGGACCGGATCTGATTAATGAAAAACTGTTTTTT. This codes for CASGPDLINEKLFF.